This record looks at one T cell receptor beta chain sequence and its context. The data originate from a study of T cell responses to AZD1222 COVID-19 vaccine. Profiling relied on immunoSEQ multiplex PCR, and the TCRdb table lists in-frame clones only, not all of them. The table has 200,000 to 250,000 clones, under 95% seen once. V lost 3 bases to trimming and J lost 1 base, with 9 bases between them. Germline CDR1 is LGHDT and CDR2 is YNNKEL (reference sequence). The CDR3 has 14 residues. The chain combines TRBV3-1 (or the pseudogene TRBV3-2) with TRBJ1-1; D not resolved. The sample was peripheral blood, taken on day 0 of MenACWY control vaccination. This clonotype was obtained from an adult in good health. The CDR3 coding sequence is TGTGCCAGCAGCCAGGGGTGGGGGAACACTGAAGCTTTCTTT. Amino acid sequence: CASSQGWGNTEAFF.